Listed below are T cell receptor beta chains from one sample, sequenced in a study of a mutant IDH1 vaccine in newly diagnosed glioma. Assay: immunoSEQ multiplex PCR; the TCRdb copy retains only in-frame clones and omits some. The profile shows approximately 92,000 clones, 83% of them singletons. The sequences come from PBMCs, collected from a glioma patient treated with radiotherapy, temozolomide or both. The receptors here all came from a woman aged 50 to 60 with glioma. Each CDR3 is given with its conserved first and last residue. The D gene is left open where the match is weak. Only part of the rows carry a size: once, few, many, or a class if the clone is expanded.

J,D,size,V,CDR3,DNA
TRBJ1-2,.,.,TRBV5-4,CASSFDSNYGYTF,TGTGCCAGCAGCTTTGACAGTAACTATGGCTACACCTTC
TRBJ2-7,.,once,TRBV30,CAWSEGTYEQYF,TGTGCCTGGAGTGAAGGGACCTACGAGCAGTACTTC
TRBJ1-6,.,.,TRBV30,CAWWGGGGSPLHF,TGTGCCTGGTGGGGTGGGGGTGGTTCACCCCTCCACTTT
TRBJ1-2,.,.,TRBV7-9,CASSEIGQSYTF,TGTGCCAGCAGCGAAATAGGCCAGAGCTACACCTTC
TRBJ2-1,TRBD2,.,TRBV5-1,CASAPAGGYNEQFF,TGCGCCAGCGCTCCAGCGGGGGGGTACAATGAGCAGTTCTTC
TRBJ1-3,.,.,TRBV6-1,CASSDDSFSGNTIYF,TGTGCCAGCAGTGATGACAGTTTCTCTGGAAACACCATATATTTT
TRBJ1-1,.,.,TRBV6-4,CASSIRLNTEAFF,TGTGCCAGCAGTATTCGGTTGAACACTGAAGCTTTCTTT
TRBJ1-5,.,few,TRBV2,CASYRVRQPQHF,TGTGCCAGCTACAGGGTGCGGCAGCCCCAGCATTTT
TRBJ2-7,.,.,TRBV29-1,CSVDVTAEQYF,TGCAGCGTTGACGTGACAGCCGAGCAGTACTTC
TRBJ2-7,.,.,TRBV19,CASSAGALYEQYF,TGTGCCAGTAGCGCCGGGGCCTTATACGAGCAGTACTTC
TRBJ1-3,.,.,TRBV6-5,CASSYGREAGNTIYF,TGTGCCAGCAGTTACGGCCGGGAAGCTGGAAACACCATATATTTT
TRBJ1-2,.,once,TRBV5-4,CASSLASSPGYGYTF,TGTGCCAGCAGCTTGGCTTCCAGTCCCGGCTATGGCTACACCTTC
TRBJ2-7,.,.,TRBV19,CASSTGAGLFDEQYF,TGTGCCAGTAGTACTGGGGCAGGCCTCTTCGACGAGCAGTACTTC
TRBJ2-1,.,.,TRBV18,CASSPSRRNEQFF,TGTGCCAGCTCACCAAGCAGGCGCAATGAGCAGTTCTTC
TRBJ1-5,.,.,TRBV19,CAKQGRNQPQHF,TGTGCCAAACAGGGAAGAAATCAGCCCCAGCATTTT
TRBJ2-1,.,.,TRBV2,CASSDTGSSYNEQFF,TGTGCCAGCAGTGATACAGGGAGCTCCTACAATGAGCAGTTCTTC
TRBJ1-3,TRBD1,.,TRBV4-1,CASSHGTGDSGNTIYF,TGCGCCAGCAGCCATGGAACAGGGGACTCTGGAAACACCATATATTTT
TRBJ1-3,.,.,TRBV9,CASSARGAGGNTIYF,TGTGCCAGCAGCGCCCGAGGGGCTGGGGGAAACACCATATATTTT
TRBJ1-5,TRBD1,.,TRBV9,CASSLQDRGNQPQHF,TGTGCCAGCAGCCTACAGGACAGGGGAAATCAGCCCCAGCATTTT
TRBJ1-1,.,.,TRBV15,CATSPAKGSTEAFF,TGTGCCACCAGCCCCGCCAAGGGAAGCACTGAAGCTTTCTTT
TRBJ1-1,.,.,TRBV5-1,CASSLGTGIEAFF,TGCGCCAGCAGCTTGGGAACAGGGATTGAAGCTTTCTTT
TRBJ1-1,TRBD1,.,TRBV29-1,CSAGQGINTEAFF,TGCAGCGCGGGACAGGGAATAAACACTGAAGCTTTCTTT
TRBJ2-3,.,.,TRBV29-1,CSVSAALGDTQYF,TGCAGCGTTTCAGCGGCTCTGGGAGATACGCAGTATTTT
TRBJ1-2,.,.,TRBV27,CASSTTGMGNYGYTF,TGTGCCAGCAGCACAACAGGGATGGGAAACTATGGCTACACCTTC
TRBJ2-1,.,.,TRBV19,CASSYRVGLYNEQFF,TGTGCCAGTAGCTATAGGGTGGGGCTCTACAATGAGCAGTTCTTC
TRBJ2-2,.,.,TRBV12-1,CASSFVFLSRYGGAGCDYAGELFF,TGTGCCAGCAGCTTTGTCTTCCTCAGTCGTTATGGTGGGGCAGGGTGCGATTATGCCGGGGAGCTGTTTTTT
TRBJ2-3,.,.,TRBV30,CAWSVLRKDWGTDTQYF,TGTGCCTGGAGTGTATTGAGGAAGGACTGGGGCACAGATACGCAGTATTTT
TRBJ1-1,TRBD1,.,TRBV5-1,CASSYSGTGGGTEAFF,TGCGCCAGCAGCTATTCCGGGACAGGGGGTGGCACTGAAGCTTTCTTT
TRBJ1-1,.,.,TRBV30,CAWGVRGKNTEAFF,TGTGCCTGGGGGGTCCGAGGGAAGAACACTGAAGCTTTCTTT
TRBJ2-7,TRBD2,.,TRBV27,CASSLGGNREQYF,TGTGCCAGCAGCCTGGGAGGGAACCGCGAGCAGTACTTC
TRBJ2-7,TRBD1,.,TRBV5-4,CASSQGQGAPKYF,TGTGCCAGCAGTCAGGGACAGGGTGCACCGAAGTACTTC
TRBJ2-3,.,.,TRBV28,CATLGSFWNDTQYF,TGTGCCACACTGGGATCGTTTTGGAATGATACGCAGTATTTT
TRBJ1-6,TRBD1,.,TRBV6-1,CASSRDRLYNSPLHF,TGTGCCAGCAGTCGGGACAGGCTTTATAATTCACCCCTCCACTTT
TRBJ2-7,TRBD2,.,TRBV5-1,CASSLTSGGAYEQYF,TGCGCCAGCAGCCTGACTAGCGGGGGGGCCTACGAGCAGTACTTC
TRBJ2-5,.,.,TRBV5-4,CASSFVQRQETQYF,TGTGCCAGCAGCTTTGTACAGAGACAAGAGACCCAGTACTTC
TRBJ1-1,.,.,TRBV6-5,CASSYGENTEAFF,TGTGCCAGCAGTTACGGGGAGAACACTGAAGCTTTCTTT
TRBJ2-5,.,.,TRBV7-8,CASSLTSETQYF,TGTGCCAGCAGTCTTACGTCGGAGACCCAGTACTTC
TRBJ2-5,TRBD2,.,TRBV5-1,CASSPGGGSLQETQYF,TGCGCCAGCAGCCCCGGGGGGGGCAGCCTCCAAGAGACCCAGTACTTC